These T cell receptor beta chains were read from a single sample in a study of T cell responses to AZD1222 COVID-19 vaccine. Assay: immunoSEQ multiplex PCR; the TCRdb copy retains only in-frame clones and omits some. The sample holds more than 90,000 clones, roughly 87% seen once. The material was peripheral blood, obtained on day 0 of AZD1222 vaccination. Receptor source: an adult in good health. Each CDR3 is given with its conserved first and last residue. D genes are given only for firm matches. Not every row has a clone size; where given, it reads once, few, many or a size class.

V	D	J	size	length	DNA	CDR3
TRBV11-2	.	TRBJ1-2	.	14	TGTGCCAGCAGCCCCTTTCAGGCGGGGTATGGCTACACCTTC	CASSPFQAGYGYTF
TRBV5-8	TRBD1	TRBJ1-5	.	18	TGTGCCAGCAGCAAATACCCGGCCGGGACAGGGTCGGGTCAGCCCCAGCATTTT	CASSKYPAGTGSGQPQHF
TRBV2	TRBD1	TRBJ1-2	.	13	TGTGCCAGTCAGCCCCAGGGGGCCTATGGCTACACCTTC	CASQPQGAYGYTF
TRBV18	TRBD1	TRBJ1-5	.	15	TGTGCCAGCTCGAGGACAGGGGAGGGCAATCAGCCCCAGCATTTT	CASSRTGEGNQPQHF
TRBV9	.	TRBJ1-3	few	16	TGTGCCAGCAGCCCCCGGGGACTCAGCTCTGGAAACACCATATATTTT	CASSPRGLSSGNTIYF
TRBV27	TRBD2	TRBJ2-1	.	15	TGTGCCAGCAGTTTAGGACTAGCGGACTACAATGAGCAGTTCTTC	CASSLGLADYNEQFF
TRBV19	.	TRBJ1-5	.	15	TGTGCCAGTAGTATCCGGCGAGGGGGCAATCAGCCCCAGCATTTT	CASSIRRGGNQPQHF
TRBV11-3	.	TRBJ2-1	.	13	TGTGCCAGCAGCTTCTCGGGGGCTGGTGAGCAGTTCTTC	CASSFSGAGEQFF
TRBV6-7	.	TRBJ2-2	.	17	TGTGCCAGCAGTTACAACGGGGGTCCGGGCGGGACCGGGGAGCTGTTTTTT	CASSYNGGPGGTGELFF
TRBV3-1/TRBV3-2	TRBD2	TRBJ2-1	.	17	TGTGCCAGCAGCCCCCTGGCGGGGGGGAGCTCCTACAATGAGCAGTTCTTC	CASSPLAGGSSYNEQFF
TRBV11-2	.	TRBJ2-5	once	15	TGTGCCAGCAGCCCAGGACCAGCGGTTCAAGAGACCCAGTACTTC	CASSPGPAVQETQYF
TRBV5-1	TRBD1	TRBJ2-1	.	15	TGCGCCAGCAGCCGGGGACAGGGGTCATACAATGAGCAGTTCTTC	CASSRGQGSYNEQFF
TRBV10-3	.	TRBJ1-1	few	15	TGTGCCATCAGTGAATGGGGGAGAATGAACACTGAAGCTTTCTTT	CAISEWGRMNTEAFF
TRBV5-1	.	TRBJ1-4	.	13	TGCGCCAGCAGCTTGGGGTCCAATGAAAAACTGTTTTTT	CASSLGSNEKLFF
TRBV19	TRBD1	TRBJ1-5	.	16	TGTGCCAGTAGGGACTCACAGGGGGCGTTTTATCAGCCCCAGCATTTT	CASRDSQGAFYQPQHF
TRBV7-9	TRBD1	TRBJ2-2	.	16	TGTGCCAGCAGCCCGCCACGGGACAGGGTTCACGGGGAGCTGTTTTTT	CASSPPRDRVHGELFF
TRBV5-1	.	TRBJ1-1	.	12	TGCGCCAGCAGCTTGGAAGGATACGAAGCTTTCTTT	CASSLEGYEAFF
TRBV7-8	TRBD1	TRBJ1-2	.	15	TGTGCCAGCAGCTCTATACTGGACAGGGTATATGGCTACACCTTC	CASSSILDRVYGYTF
TRBV19	.	TRBJ2-2	.	15	TGTGCCAGTAAGGTCCCGACAGGGAACACCGGGGAGCTGTTTTTT	CASKVPTGNTGELFF
TRBV14	TRBD1	TRBJ1-2	.	14	TGTGCCAGCAGCCAGACGAGGGGGCACTATGGCTACACCTTC	CASSQTRGHYGYTF
TRBV30	TRBD2	TRBJ2-2	few	16	TGTGCCTGGAGCGCCACCACTAGCGGGAGGATCGGGGAGCTGTTTTTT	CAWSATTSGRIGELFF
TRBV9	.	TRBJ1-6	.	15	TGTGCCAGCAGCGTAGGGGTTCGAGGAGACTCACCCCTCCACTTT	CASSVGVRGDSPLHF